A single sample is the source of the 26 T cell receptor beta chains below, sequenced in a study of Graves' ophthalmopathy and Graves' hyperthyroidism. Amplification targeted the TCR beta CDR3 regions, with RNA transcripts as the source material. First-round RT-PCR used HTBI primers; second-round multiplex PCR followed. One entry per CDR3 protein results from TCRdb running MiXCR on the multiplex PCR reads. The table has more than 1,000,000 distinct CDR3 sequences, less than 45% seen once; the top ten hold around 10%. Sequences were obtained from peripheral blood or thyroid tissue (not recorded which). These receptors all stem from an adult man with Graves' hyperthyroidism.

This clonotype appeared many times. The chain has TRBV6-2 or TRBV6-3 and TRBJ2-5; a possible D gene is TRBD2 (5 bases). This CDR3 region has 14 residues. The germline CDR1 and CDR2 sequences are MNHEY and SVGEGT. V was cut by 8 bases and J by 2 bases, with 15 bases left in between. The CDR3 reads CASARASMQETQYF. DNA for the CDR3: TGTGCCAGCGCGAGGGCCTCGATGCAAGAGACCCAGTACTTC.

The chain links TRBV25-1 to TRBJ1-1, with 7 bases aligning to TRBD1. The J segment lost 1 base and the V segment lost 4 bases, leaving 6 bases of the junction unmatched. This CDR3 contains 15 residues. The germline V gene encodes CDR1 MGHDK and CDR2 SYGVNS. The chain's CDR3 is CASSVGWTGNTEAFF. The CDR3 coding sequence is TGTGCCAGCAGTGTGGGTTGGACAGGGAACACTGAAGCTTTCTTT.

The gene calls are TRBV29-1 and TRBJ1-1, with D unresolved. The CDR3 has 12 amino acids. The V end was cut by 8 bases, the J end by 1 base, with 11 bases between. CDR1 and CDR2 (germline): SQVTM, ANQGSEA. The CDR3 bases are TGCAGCCCCGGACGTTGGAACACTGAAGCTTTCTTT. Translating gives CSPGRWNTEAFF. Together with reference TRBV29-1 and TRBJ1-1, the CDR3 gives the full variable domain: SAVISQKPSRDICQRGTSLTIQCQVDSQVTMMFWYRQQPGQSLTLIATANQGSEATYESGFVIDKFPISRPNLTFSTLTVSNMSPEDSSIYLCSPGRWNTEAFFGQGTRLTVV.

J is TRBJ1-2 and V is TRBV29-1; 7 nucleotides agree with TRBD1. The CDR3 runs 12 residues. Germline CDR1 SQVTM, CDR2 ANQGSEA. With 6 bases clipped from V and 4 bases from J, the junction kept 5 bases outside the gene matches. CDR3 sequence reads: CSVSRGPYGYTF. The CDR3 DNA sequence: TGCAGCGTCTCTAGGGGGCCCTATGGCTACACCTTC.

This clonotype was detected many times. V is TRBV12-3 or TRBV12-4 and J is TRBJ1-2, with 8 bases lining up with TRBD1. V dropped 5 bases and J dropped 1; count of bases not matched to a gene: 6. This CDR3 comprises 15 residues. This chain's CDR3 is CASSMGQEINYGYTF. The DNA of the CDR3 is TGTGCCAGCAGTATGGGACAGGAGATTAACTATGGCTACACCTTC.

The rearrangement uses TRBV5-4 and TRBJ1-4; D uncertain. Between the trimmed V and J ends, which lost 0 bases and 6 bases, there was a span of 9 bases. This CDR3 contains 14 residues. Germline CDR1 reads SGHNT; CDR2 reads YYREEE (reference sequence). The CDR3 is CASSLGGEDEKLFF. CDR3 nucleotides: TGTGCCAGCAGCTTGGGAGGAGAGGATGAAAAACTGTTTTTT. The full variable domain, in which reference TRBV5-4 and TRBJ1-4 provide the parts outside the CDR3, is ETGVTQSPTHLIKTRGQQVTLRCSSQSGHNTVSWYQQALGQGPQFIFQYYREEENGRGNFPPRFSGLQFPNYSSELNVNALELDDSALYLCASSLGGEDEKLFFGSGTQLSVL.

Concerning this clonotype itself: Its ends do not fully match the called genes, so a read error is possible. J is TRBJ1-1 and V is TRBV5-1; perhaps TRBD1 as D (5 bases). Germline V lookup: CDR1 SGHRS, CDR2 YFSETQ. The CDR3 has 15 amino acids. CDR3 sequence reads: CASSFEGAKNTEAFF. Here the CDR3 DNA reads TGTGCCAGCAGCTTTGAAGGGGCTAAGAACACTGAAGCTTTCTTT.

The gene calls are TRBV15 and TRBJ1-3; D unclear. Germline lookup yields CDR1 LNHNV and CDR2 YYDKDF (reference sequence). Trimming shortened V by 5 bases and J by 2 bases, and 13 bases separated the two germline ends. The CDR3 contains 15 residues. This CDR3 is CATSPRGGTGNTIYF. Here the CDR3 DNA reads TGTGCCACCAGCCCCCGTGGAGGGACTGGAAACACCATATATTTT.

Details on this clonotype: With a much larger clone just one base away, this may be a read error. The chain recombines TRBV10-3 with TRBJ2-7; 7 bases are shared with TRBD2. CDR3 length: 18 residues. Per germline, CDR1 ENHRY and CDR2 SYGVKD. CDR3 sequence: CAISRIRDYPLRREEQCF. CDR3 DNA: TGTGCCATCAGTCGGATCAGGGACTACCCTTTAAGGCGGGAAGAGCAGTGCTTC.

This clonotype was seen more than once but under ten times. The chain has TRBV19 and TRBJ1-5; 7 bases are shared with TRBD1. The V segment lost 3 bases and the J segment 6 bases; nucleotides outside the gene matches: 11. Per the germline V gene, CDR1 is LNHDA and CDR2 is SQIVND (reference sequence). The CDR3 is 16 amino acids. The CDR3 region has the DNA TGTGCCAGTAGTATTTCTGTCTGGACAGGAATTCAGCCCCAGCATTTT. Its protein is CASSISVWTGIQPQHF.

The chain employs TRBV20-1 and TRBJ2-7, with 10 nucleotides matching TRBD2. Trimming removed 2 bases from V and 3 bases from J; junction bases left unmatched: 7. Germline loops: CDR1 DFQATT, CDR2 SNEGSKA (reference sequence). The CDR3 runs to 15 residues. For the CDR3, the DNA is TGCAGTGCTAGATCTAGCGGGAGTCTCGGCTACGAGCAGTACTTC. This gives the protein CSARSSGSLGYEQYF.

The chain uses TRBV7-8 and TRBJ1-2, with D perhaps matching TRBD1 (6 bases). The CDR3 contains 15 residues. Per germline, CDR1 SGHVS and CDR2 FQNEAQ. V was trimmed by 5 bases and J by 0 bases, leaving 13 bases between them. CDR3 protein: CASSGHRVPNYGYTF. Here the CDR3 DNA reads TGTGCCAGCAGCGGCCACAGGGTACCTAACTATGGCTACACCTTC.

This chain uses TRBV28 with TRBJ1-2; D unresolved. CDR3 length: 14 amino acids. V lost 7 bases and J lost 4, with 16 bases in between. Germline V lookup: CDR1 MDHEN, CDR2 SYDVKM. As DNA, the CDR3 is TGTGCCAGCACCACCCCCGCCGACTCCTATGGCTACACCTTC. Its protein product is CASTTPADSYGYTF.

V is TRBV4-3 and J is TRBJ1-2; tentatively, D is TRBD1 (5 bases). CDR1 and CDR2 from the germline V gene are LGHNA and YSLEER. The CDR3 loop spans 15 amino acids. Trimming pared 8 bases from V and 6 bases from J, leaving 22 bases between. CDR3 bases: TGCGCCAGCCGCGGGTCGAGAGAGGGGAACCATGGCTACACCTTC. Translating it yields CASRGSREGNHGYTF.

The chain joins TRBV12-3 or TRBV12-4 to TRBJ1-3; perhaps TRBD1 as D (6 bases). Trimming took off 1 base at V and 0 bases at J, with 13 bases between the two ends. CDR3 length equals 17 residues. The CDR3 nucleotides are TGTGCCAGCAGTTTAGAGTTGTGGGACAACTCTGGAAACACCATATATTTT. It translates to CASSLELWDNSGNTIYF.

The sample holds a few counts of this clonotype. J is TRBJ2-7 and V is TRBV13; 10 bases line up with TRBD2. Losses at the gene ends were 5 bases for V and 0 bases for J; bases not matched to a gene: 7. Germline-derived CDR1 and CDR2 are PRHDT and FYEKMQ (reference sequence). The CDR3 extends over 16 amino acids. The CDR3 sequence: CASSQAGTSASYEQYF. CDR3 bases: TGTGCCAGCAGCCAAGCCGGGACTAGCGCCTCCTACGAGCAGTACTTC.

The gene calls are TRBV10-3 and TRBJ2-3; 8 bases agree with TRBD2. The CDR3 runs 15 residues. The V and J ends lost 4 bases and 6 bases, in that order; junction bases with no gene match: 9. Germline CDR1 ENHRY, CDR2 SYGVKD. The CDR3 sequence is CAISGISGKRDTQYF. The CDR3 DNA reads TGTGCCATCAGTGGGATTAGCGGGAAACGCGATACGCAGTATTTT.

This clonotype was recorded many times. This chain uses TRBV5-1 with TRBJ1-2; no reliable D call. Germline assignment: CDR1 SGHRS and CDR2 YFSETQ. V gave up 2 bases and J gave up 2 bases, with 10 bases separating them. The CDR3 extends over 14 amino acids. CDR3 nucleotides: TGCGCCAGCAGCTTTGCGTTCGGGAACTATGGCTACACCTTC. Its translation: CASSFAFGNYGYTF.

About this clonotype itself: This may be a read error: a much more frequent sequence differs by one nucleotide. J is TRBJ2-5 and V is TRBV29-1; 9 bases map to TRBD1. Germline V gene lookup returns CDR1 SQVTM and CDR2 ANQGSEA. With V trimmed by 8 bases and J by 7 bases, 11 bases remained unmatched. The CDR3 contains 13 residues. CDR3 DNA: TGCAGCCACGACAGGGGGGCTAGGGGGACCCAGTACTTC. Protein: CSHDRGARGTQYF.

The chain couples TRBV2 to TRBJ2-5; D may be TRBD2 (6 bases). The germline V and J ends were trimmed by 5 bases and 4 bases, with 26 bases remaining between them. The germline CDR1 and CDR2 sequences are SNHLY and FYNNEI. This CDR3 has 18 amino acids. The CDR3 sequence is CASSISGFTGEAVETQYF. The DNA for the CDR3 is TGTGCCAGCAGTATTAGCGGCTTCACCGGGGAGGCCGTAGAGACCCAGTACTTC.

A note on this clonotype: This may stem from a read error, because a much larger clone lies one nucleotide away. The rearrangement uses TRBV5-6 and TRBJ1-2; 8 bases fit TRBD1. The V gene end was trimmed by 3 bases and the J gene end by 0 bases; junction bases not matched to a gene: 7. The CDR3 has 16 amino acids. CDR1 is SGHDT, CDR2 YYEEEE, per germline. CDR3 bases: TGTGCCAGCAGCTGCGTGCCGACAGGGGCTAACTATGGCTACACCTTC. Amino acids: CASSCVPTGANYGYTF.

This chain links TRBV7-8 with TRBJ2-6; maybe TRBD1 (5 bases). V shed 5 bases and J shed 2 bases, with 13 bases lying between them. The CDR3 covers 16 residues. Germline assignment: CDR1 SGHVS and CDR2 FQNEAQ. CDR3 residues: CASSPPGFPGANVLTF. As DNA, the CDR3 is TGTGCCAGCAGCCCTCCAGGGTTCCCTGGGGCCAACGTCCTGACTTTC.

This chain connects TRBV7-2 to TRBJ1-1; 8 nucleotides match TRBD1. J was trimmed by 0 bases and V by 7 bases; bases with no gene match: 7. Germline V gene lookup returns CDR1 SGHTA and CDR2 FQGNSA. The CDR3 is 15 amino acids. The CDR3: CASTADRDMNTEAFF. The CDR3, as DNA: TGTGCCAGCACGGCGGACAGGGACATGAACACTGAAGCTTTCTTT.

J is TRBJ1-2 and V is TRBV13, with 9 nucleotides matching TRBD1. Germline CDR1 and CDR2: PRHDT and FYEKMQ (reference sequence). CDR3 length equals 19 residues. V gave up 1 base and J gave up 6 bases; unmatched junction bases: 18. CDR3 sequence reads: CASSLASFPGRQGEDGYTF. DNA of the CDR3: TGTGCCAGCAGCTTAGCCTCTTTTCCCGGTCGACAGGGGGAGGATGGCTACACCTTC.

This clonotype was detected ten times or more. The CDR3 nucleotides read TGCAGCGTGGGCTTTGGGGCTGGGGCCAACGTCCTGACTTTC. Translating it yields CSVGFGAGANVLTF. The rearrangement uses TRBV29-1 and TRBJ2-6; D is uncertain. The CDR3 covers 14 residues. Germline CDR1 SQVTM, CDR2 ANQGSEA. V was cut by 6 bases and J by 2 bases, with 11 bases left in between.

The chain combines TRBV14 with TRBJ2-7; 7 nucleotides agree with TRBD1. There are 16 residues in the CDR3. Trimming removed 5 bases from V and 3 bases from J; junction bases left unmatched: 13. Germline assignment: CDR1 SGHDN and CDR2 FVKESK. The CDR3 region is CASSSRTGQRRYEQYF. CDR3 nucleotides: TGTGCCAGCAGCTCCCGAACGGGACAGCGGCGCTACGAGCAGTACTTC. Full variable domain (missing parts from reference TRBV14 and TRBJ2-7): EAGVTQFPSHSVIEKGQTVTLRCDPISGHDNLYWYRRVMGKEIKFLLHFVKESKQDESGMPNNRFLAERTGGTYSTLKVQPAELEDSGVYFCASSSRTGQRRYEQYFGPGTRLTVT.